This T cell receptor beta chain was identified in a study of CD8 T cells in Susac syndrome. It was with random hexamers that about 0.45 to 1 ug RNA was reverse transcribed. Multiplex PCR with immunoSEQ amplified the TCR beta CDR3 across 54 Vbeta and 13 Jbeta. TCRdb called the immunoSEQ multiplex PCR reads again in MiXCR, with one record for every CDR3 protein. The data contain 100,000 to 150,000 distinct CDR3 sequences, roughly 96% of them singletons. Sequencing of TCR beta, carried out with a high-throughput approach, was applied to CD8+ and CD4+ T cells from the blood. Material for sequencing was CD4+ T cells from PBMCs. The receptor's source is a human donor in good health.

The DNA for the CDR3 is TGCAGCGGAAGCGTGGGCATAAATGGGGCAGGGGAGTTCTTC. This sequence encodes CSGSVGINGAGEFF. This sequence joins TRBV29-1 and TRBJ2-1; the D gene is possibly TRBD1 (6 bases). The V end lost 7 bases, the J end lost 14 bases, and 27 bases lay between the germline ends. Germline V gene sequence: CDR1 SQVTM, CDR2 ANQGSEA. This CDR3 has 14 amino acids.